This T cell receptor (beta chain) was identified during a study of T-cell memory formation after mild COVID-19 (dated by TCRdb to the early 2020s). Regarding the complete study: TCR sequence clusters from the two donors were found to be largely donor specific. Longitudinal TCRalpha and TCRbeta repertoire sequencing tracked T-cell clones expanding and contracting after mild COVID-19 in two donors. The cohort comprised two young, previously healthy adult volunteers, one female and one male.

Between the V and J ends, shortened by 1 base and 8 bases respectively, the junction contains 5 bases. The germline V gene provides CDR1 SGHTA and CDR2 FQGNSA. The CDR3 measures 11 amino acids from cysteine to phenylalanine. Only CDR3 DNA is held: 33 bases, read in frame from base 1. A few counts support this clonotype. This receptor's antigen is unknown. Base quality data are lacking; no much larger clone is found one base away. What the authors observed across the whole study: Contracting CD4+ clones were located mainly in the CM and EM memory subsets, whereas CD8+ clones were found to be enriched in EMRA. Some responding clones were detected in pre-infection memory, which suggested that pre-existing cross-reactive memory T cells had joined the SARS-CoV-2 response. The study included only a couple of mild cases, and larger cohorts that include severe cases with pre-infection samples were judged to be necessary. SARS-CoV-2 specificity of the second-wave clones peaking on day 37 was not confirmed. Balanced CD4/CD8 phenotypes were observed for clones contracting from day 15 to 85, whereas a bias towards CD4+ was observed for a second wave of clones expanding from day 15 to 37.

Instrument on record: Illumina NovaSeq 6000. Using 5'RACE with constant-segment primers, TCRalpha and TCRbeta cDNA libraries were constructed, with sample barcodes and unique molecular identifiers added in the process. Trizol reagent was used to extract RNA from every sample. Library amplification was performed in two PCR steps, and a second sample barcode and Illumina TruSeq adapters were introduced in the second step. The libraries were sequenced on an Illumina NovaSeq using 2 x 150 bp paired-end reads. Regarding the original processing steps: The reads were demultiplexed and collapsed into UMI-guided consensus sequences using migec v1.2.7. Using mixcr v2.1.11, UMI consensuses were aligned to TRA and TRB V and J templates and then assembled into clonotypes. Expanded or contracted clonotypes were those called significant by both edgeR and NoisET, with noise models trained on biological replicates. edgeR calls used a false discovery rate-adjusted p below 0.01 and a log2 fold-change threshold of 1. As an exploratory analysis of dynamics, PCA with hierarchical clustering was applied to max-normalized trajectories of the 1000 most abundant clonotypes. The CD4 or CD8 phenotype of responding clones was assigned using the separately sequenced CD4+ and CD8+ repertoires. Using fastp at Q25 and MiXCR, TCRdb reprocessed the public reads and kept productive beta chains. Under each unique CDR3 protein, matching rows form one entry showing the most common genes and DNA. What appears here as the V and J calls and clone size reflects TCRdb's work, not the paper's. The sample yields under 300,000 distinct CDR3 sequences; 15% to 20% were counted once. The ten largest clones take up 22% of the sample.

PBMCs were isolated by Ficoll-Paque density gradient centrifugation. The source is a young man who had mild COVID-19 (a few samples of this study predate the infection). The sample titles of this study are shuffled in the database, so cell type and time point are left out; the donor was told from shared clones. Specimen: PBMCs or a T cell subset sorted from them (not recorded which). The chain joins TRBV7-2 to TRBJ1-2, with the D gene not clear enough to name. Here is the DNA: TGTGCCAGCAGCTTAGAAATCGGCTACACCTTC. Its product reads: CASSLEIGYTF.